What follows is one T cell receptor (beta chain) and its context. Antigen unknown. Within the sample, other DNA sequences also encode this same CDR3. The assay was immunoSEQ multiplex PCR, and TCRdb's table has in-frame clones only and misses some. The sample contains some 2,000,000 clones, about 95% of which appear only once. It was CD45RO-negative cells, positively selected for CCR7, that made up naive CD8 cells, with terminally differentiated effector memory CD45RA+ cells excluded. Donors, healthy HIV-negative adults, lacked recent acute infections or vaccinations. This sample was taken from a study of shared clonotypes between healthy human individuals. Germline V gives CDR1 SGHTA, CDR2 FQGNSA. V lost 0 bases, J lost 2 bases, and 1 base stayed unmatched. This CDR3 is 15 amino acids long. The study, taken as a whole, reports: Non-shared clonotypes displayed generation probabilities falling below those of clonotypes present in all four donors.

The chain is built from TRBV7-2 and TRBJ2-7; TRBD2 aligns across 10 bases. The receptor was derived from a man younger than 35 in good health. The sample comprised naive CD8+ T cells sorted from blood. CDR3 region: CASSLAGLAAYEQYF. The CDR3 DNA sequence: TGTGCCAGCAGCTTAGCAGGACTAGCGGCCTACGAGCAGTACTTC.